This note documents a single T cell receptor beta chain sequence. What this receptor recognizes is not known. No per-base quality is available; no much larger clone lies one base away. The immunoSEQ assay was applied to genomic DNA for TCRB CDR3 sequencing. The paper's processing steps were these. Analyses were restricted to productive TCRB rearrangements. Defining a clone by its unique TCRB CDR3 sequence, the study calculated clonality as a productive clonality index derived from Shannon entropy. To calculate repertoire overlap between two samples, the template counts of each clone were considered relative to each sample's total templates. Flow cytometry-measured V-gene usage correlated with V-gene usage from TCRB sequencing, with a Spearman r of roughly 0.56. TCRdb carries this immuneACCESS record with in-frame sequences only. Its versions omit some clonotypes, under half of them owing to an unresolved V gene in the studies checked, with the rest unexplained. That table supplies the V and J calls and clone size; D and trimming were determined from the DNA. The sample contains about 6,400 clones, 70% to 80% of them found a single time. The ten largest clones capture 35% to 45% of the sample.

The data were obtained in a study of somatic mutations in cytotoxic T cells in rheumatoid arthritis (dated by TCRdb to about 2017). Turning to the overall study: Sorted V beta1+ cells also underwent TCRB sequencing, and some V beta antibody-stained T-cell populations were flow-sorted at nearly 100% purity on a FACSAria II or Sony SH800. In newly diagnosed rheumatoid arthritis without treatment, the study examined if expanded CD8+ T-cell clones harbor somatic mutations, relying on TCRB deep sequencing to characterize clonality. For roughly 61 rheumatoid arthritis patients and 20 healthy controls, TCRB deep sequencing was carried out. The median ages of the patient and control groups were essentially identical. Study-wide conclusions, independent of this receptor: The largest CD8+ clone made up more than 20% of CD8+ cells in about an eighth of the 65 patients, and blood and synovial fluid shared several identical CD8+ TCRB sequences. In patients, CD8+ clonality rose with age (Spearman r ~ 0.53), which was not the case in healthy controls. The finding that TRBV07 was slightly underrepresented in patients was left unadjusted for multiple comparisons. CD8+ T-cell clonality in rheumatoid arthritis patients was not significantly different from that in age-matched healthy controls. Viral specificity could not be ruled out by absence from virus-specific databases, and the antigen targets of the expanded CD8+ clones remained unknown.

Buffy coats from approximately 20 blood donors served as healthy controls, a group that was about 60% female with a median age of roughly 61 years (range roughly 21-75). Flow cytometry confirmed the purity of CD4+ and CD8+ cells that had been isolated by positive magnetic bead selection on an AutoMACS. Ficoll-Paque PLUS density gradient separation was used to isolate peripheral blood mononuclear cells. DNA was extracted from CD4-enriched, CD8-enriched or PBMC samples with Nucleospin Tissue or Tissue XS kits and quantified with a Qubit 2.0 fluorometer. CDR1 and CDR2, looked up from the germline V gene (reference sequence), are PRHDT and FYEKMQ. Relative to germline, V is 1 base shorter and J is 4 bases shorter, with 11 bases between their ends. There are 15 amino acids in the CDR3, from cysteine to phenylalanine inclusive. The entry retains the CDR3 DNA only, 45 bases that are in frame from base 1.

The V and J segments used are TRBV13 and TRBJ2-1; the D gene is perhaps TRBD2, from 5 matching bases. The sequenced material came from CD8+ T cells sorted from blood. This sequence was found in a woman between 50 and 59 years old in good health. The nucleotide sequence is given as TGTGCCAGCAGCTTAGTGCGGGTCGTGTACAATGAGCAGTTCTTC. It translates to CASSLVRVVYNEQFF.